This TCR beta chain was recorded in a study of blood T cell repertoires in COVID-19. The CDR3 is made up of 13 amino acids. V shed 0 bases and J shed 6 bases, with 11 bases lying between them. Germline V CDR1 and CDR2: GTSNPN, SVGIG (reference sequence). The assay was immunoSEQ multiplex PCR, and TCRdb's table has in-frame clones only and misses some. The sample lists around 270,000 clones, 70% to 90% occurring once. The sample taken for sequencing was peripheral blood. The chain has TRBV30 and TRBJ1-2; D call uncertain. This clonotype originated in a human donor with COVID-19, enrolled during active disease. The donor label of this sample is uncertain. CDR3: CAWSVRGADGYTF. The CDR3 DNA is TGTGCCTGGAGTGTAAGAGGTGCGGATGGCTACACCTTC.